This T cell receptor (beta chain) was documented in a study of blood T cell repertoires in COVID-19. Study background: Spain, Italy and the United States supplied samples that represented acute and convalescent COVID-19. T cells, B-cell-depleted T cells, or PBMCs provided the cDNA or gDNA that served as material.

Authors' analysis steps: For nucleated cells, counts were estimated from reference gene primer amplification. Assay used: immunoSEQ multiplex PCR; TCRdb lists only in-frame clones, some missing. V, J and clone size are taken as reported in that table, and D and trimming were inferred from the DNA itself. Here the sample spans 200,000 or so clones, roughly 84% being singletons. The CDR3 loop spans 12 amino acids. CDR1 is MNHEY and CDR2 is SMNVEV in the germline V gene (reference sequence). Trimming took off 3 bases at V and 4 bases at J, with 3 bases between the two ends. Source material: peripheral blood. This clonotype was obtained from a woman aged 60-70 years who had recovered from COVID-19. The chain joins TRBV27 to TRBJ2-2; D remains unclear. Written as DNA, the CDR3 is TGTGCCAGCAGTTTTATCACCGGGGAGCTGTTTTTT. Encoded protein: CASSFITGELFF.